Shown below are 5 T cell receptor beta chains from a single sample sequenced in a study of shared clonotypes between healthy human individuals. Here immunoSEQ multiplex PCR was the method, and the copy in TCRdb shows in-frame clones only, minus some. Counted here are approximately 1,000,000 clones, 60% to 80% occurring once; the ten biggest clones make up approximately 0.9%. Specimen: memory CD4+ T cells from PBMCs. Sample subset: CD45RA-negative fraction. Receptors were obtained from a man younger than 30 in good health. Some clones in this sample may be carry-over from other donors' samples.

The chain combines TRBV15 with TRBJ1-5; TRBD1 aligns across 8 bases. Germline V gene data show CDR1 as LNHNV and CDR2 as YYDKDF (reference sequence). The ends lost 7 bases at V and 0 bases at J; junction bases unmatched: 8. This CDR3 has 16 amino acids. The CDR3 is CATNQGTGFSNQPQHF. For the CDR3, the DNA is TGTGCCACCAACCAGGGGACAGGATTTAGCAATCAGCCCCAGCATTTT.

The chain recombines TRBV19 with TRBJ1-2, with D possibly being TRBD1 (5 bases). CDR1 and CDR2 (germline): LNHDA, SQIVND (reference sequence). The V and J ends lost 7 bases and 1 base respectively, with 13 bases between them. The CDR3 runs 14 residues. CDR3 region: CASTPAGGNYGYTF. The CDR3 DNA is TGTGCCAGTACCCCGGCTGGGGGTAACTATGGCTACACCTTC.

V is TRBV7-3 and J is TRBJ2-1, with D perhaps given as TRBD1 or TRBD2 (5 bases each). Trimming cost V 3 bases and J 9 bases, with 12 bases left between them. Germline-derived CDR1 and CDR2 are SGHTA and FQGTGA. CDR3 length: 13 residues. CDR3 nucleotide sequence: TGTGCCAGCAGCTTCTTTTGGGGGTCTGAGCAGTTCTTC. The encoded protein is CASSFFWGSEQFF.

In DNA, the CDR3 is TGTGCCAGCAGTTCCGGTGGAGGGAGGGACATTCAGTACTTC. Its translation is CASSSGGGRDIQYF. The V call is TRBV7-2, the J call TRBJ2-4; TRBD2 agrees at 7 bases. Looked up from germline, CDR1 is SGHTA and CDR2 is FQGNSA. CDR3 length: 14 residues. V was clipped by 6 bases and J by 8 bases; unmatched bases: 10.

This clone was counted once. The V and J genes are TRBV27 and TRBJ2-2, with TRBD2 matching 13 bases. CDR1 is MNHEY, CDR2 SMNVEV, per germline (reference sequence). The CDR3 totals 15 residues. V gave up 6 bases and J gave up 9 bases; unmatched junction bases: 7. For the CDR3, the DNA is TGTGCCAGCAGCTCCGGGACTAGCGGGGAGCGGGAGCTGTTTTTT. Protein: CASSSGTSGERELFF.